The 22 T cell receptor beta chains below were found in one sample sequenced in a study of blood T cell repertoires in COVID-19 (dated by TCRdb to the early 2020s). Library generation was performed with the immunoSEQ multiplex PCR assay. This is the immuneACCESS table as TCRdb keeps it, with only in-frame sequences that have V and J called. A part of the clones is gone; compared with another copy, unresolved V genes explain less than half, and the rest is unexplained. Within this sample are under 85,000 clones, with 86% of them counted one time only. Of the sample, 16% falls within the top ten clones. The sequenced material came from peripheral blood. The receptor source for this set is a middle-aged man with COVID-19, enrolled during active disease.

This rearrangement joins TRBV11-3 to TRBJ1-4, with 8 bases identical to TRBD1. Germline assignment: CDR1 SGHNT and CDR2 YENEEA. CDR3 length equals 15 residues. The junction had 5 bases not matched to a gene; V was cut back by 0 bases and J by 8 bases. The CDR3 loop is CASSLEGQGQEKLFF. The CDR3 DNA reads TGTGCCAGCAGCTTAGAAGGACAGGGACAGGAAAAACTGTTTTTT.

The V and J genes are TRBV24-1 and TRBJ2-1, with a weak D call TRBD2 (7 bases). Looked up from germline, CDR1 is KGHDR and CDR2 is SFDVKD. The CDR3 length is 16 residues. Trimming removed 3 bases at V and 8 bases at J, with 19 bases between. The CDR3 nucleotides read TGTGCCACCAGTGATGCGATTTCGGGGGGCCCCGATGAGCAGTTCTTC. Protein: CATSDAISGGPDEQFF.

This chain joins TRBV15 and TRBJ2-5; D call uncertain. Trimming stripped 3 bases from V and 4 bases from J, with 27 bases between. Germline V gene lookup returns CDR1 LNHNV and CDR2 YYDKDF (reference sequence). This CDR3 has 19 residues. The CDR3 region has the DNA TGTGCCACCAGCAGGGAAGCTTTCTATACGGGTTTGTCTGGAGAGACCCAGTACTTC. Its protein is CATSREAFYTGLSGETQYF.

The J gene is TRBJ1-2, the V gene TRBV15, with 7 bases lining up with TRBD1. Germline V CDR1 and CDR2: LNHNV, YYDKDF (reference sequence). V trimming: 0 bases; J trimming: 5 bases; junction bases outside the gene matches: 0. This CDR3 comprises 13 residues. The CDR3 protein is CATSRDRGYGYTF. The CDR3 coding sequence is TGTGCCACCAGCAGAGACAGGGGGTATGGCTACACCTTC. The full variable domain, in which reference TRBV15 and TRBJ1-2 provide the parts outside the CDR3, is DAMVIQNPRYQVTQFGKPVTLSCSQTLNHNVMYWYQQKSSQAPKLLFHYYDKDFNNEADTPDNFQSRRPNTSFCFLDIRSPGLGDTAMYLCATSRDRGYGYTFGSGTRLTVV.

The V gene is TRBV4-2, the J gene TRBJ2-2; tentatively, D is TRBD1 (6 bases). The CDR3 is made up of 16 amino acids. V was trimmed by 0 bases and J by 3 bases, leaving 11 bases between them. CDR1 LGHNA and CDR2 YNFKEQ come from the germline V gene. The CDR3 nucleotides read TGTGCCAGCAGCCAAGATGGTGGGGGCTACACCGGGGAGCTGTTTTTT. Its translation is CASSQDGGGYTGELFF.

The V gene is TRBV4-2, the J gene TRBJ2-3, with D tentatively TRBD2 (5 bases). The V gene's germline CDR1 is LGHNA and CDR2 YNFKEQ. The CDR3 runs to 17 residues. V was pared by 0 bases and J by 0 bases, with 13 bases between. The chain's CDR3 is CASSQDLLATSTDTQYF. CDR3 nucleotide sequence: TGTGCCAGCAGCCAAGATCTTTTAGCGACTAGCACAGATACGCAGTATTTT.

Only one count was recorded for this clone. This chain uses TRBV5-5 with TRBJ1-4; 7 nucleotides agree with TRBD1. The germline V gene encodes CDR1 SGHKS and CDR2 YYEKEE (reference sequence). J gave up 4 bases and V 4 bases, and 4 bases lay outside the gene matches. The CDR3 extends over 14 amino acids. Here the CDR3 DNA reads TGTGCCAGCAGCGGGGGACAGAGTAATGAAAAACTGTTTTTT. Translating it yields CASSGGQSNEKLFF.

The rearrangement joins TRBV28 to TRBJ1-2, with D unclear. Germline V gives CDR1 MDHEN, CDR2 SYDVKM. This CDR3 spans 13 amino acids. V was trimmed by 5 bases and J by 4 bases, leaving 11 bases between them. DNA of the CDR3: TGTGCCAGCAGTCTTAATACAGCCTATGGCTACACCTTC. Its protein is CASSLNTAYGYTF.

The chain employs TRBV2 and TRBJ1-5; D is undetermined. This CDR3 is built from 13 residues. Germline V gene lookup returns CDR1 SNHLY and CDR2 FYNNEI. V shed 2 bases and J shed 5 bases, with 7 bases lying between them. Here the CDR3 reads CASSEFEDQPQHF. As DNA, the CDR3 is TGTGCCAGCAGTGAATTCGAGGATCAGCCCCAGCATTTT. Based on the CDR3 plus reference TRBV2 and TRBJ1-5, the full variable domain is EPEVTQTPSHQVTQMGQEVILRCVPISNHLYFYWYRQILGQKVEFLVSFYNNEISEKSEIFDDQFSVERPDGSNFTLKIRSTKLEDSAMYFCASSEFEDQPQHFGDGTRLSIL.

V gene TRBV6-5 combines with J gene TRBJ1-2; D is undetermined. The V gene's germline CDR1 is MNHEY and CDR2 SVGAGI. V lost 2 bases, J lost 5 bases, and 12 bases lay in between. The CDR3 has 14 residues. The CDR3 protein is CASSYDSDIYGYTF. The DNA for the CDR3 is TGTGCCAGCAGTTACGATTCAGACATATATGGCTACACCTTC.

CDR3 amino acids: CASSQGFTEAFF. CDR3 DNA: TGTGCCAGCAGTCAGGGGTTCACTGAAGCTTTCTTT. The rearrangement uses TRBV6-5 and TRBJ1-1, with D possibly being TRBD1 (6 bases). This CDR3 comprises 12 residues. V was trimmed by 5 bases and J by 4 bases, leaving 8 bases between them. The germline gives CDR1 MNHEY, CDR2 SVGAGI.

This chain's CDR3 is CASSGTGRRTEAFF. In nucleotides, the CDR3 is TGTGCCAGCAGTGGTACAGGGAGAAGAACTGAAGCTTTCTTT. The J gene is TRBJ1-1, the V gene TRBV2; D might be TRBD1 (6 bases). CDR3 size: 14 residues. In germline, CDR1 is SNHLY, CDR2 FYNNEI. The ends were cut back, 4 bases at V and 5 bases at J, with 14 bases in the middle.

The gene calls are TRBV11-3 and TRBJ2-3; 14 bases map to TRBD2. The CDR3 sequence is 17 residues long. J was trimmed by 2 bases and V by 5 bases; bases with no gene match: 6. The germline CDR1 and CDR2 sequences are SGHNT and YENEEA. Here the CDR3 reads CASSTGLAGGNTDTQYF. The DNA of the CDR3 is TGTGCCAGCAGCACCGGACTAGCGGGGGGCAACACAGATACGCAGTATTTT.

The CDR3 here is CASSLPFFSGANVLTF. For the CDR3, the DNA is TGTGCCAGCAGCCTCCCGTTTTTTTCTGGGGCCAACGTCCTGACTTTC. J is TRBJ2-6 and V is TRBV3-1 (or the pseudogene TRBV3-2); D not resolved. The CDR3 contains 16 residues. Germline CDR1 and CDR2: LGHDT and YNNKEL (reference sequence). V was pared by 4 bases and J by 1 base, with 11 bases between.

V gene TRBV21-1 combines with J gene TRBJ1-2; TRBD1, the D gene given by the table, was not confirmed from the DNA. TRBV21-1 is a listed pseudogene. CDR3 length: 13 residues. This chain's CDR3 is CASSKPQNYGYTF. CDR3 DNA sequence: TGTGCCAGCAGCAAGCCACAGAACTATGGCTACACCTTC.

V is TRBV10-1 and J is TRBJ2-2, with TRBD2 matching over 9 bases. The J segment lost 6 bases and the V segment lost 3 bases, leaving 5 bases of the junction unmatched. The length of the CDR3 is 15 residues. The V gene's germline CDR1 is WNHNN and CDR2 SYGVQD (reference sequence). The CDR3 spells CASSERAGGPGELFF. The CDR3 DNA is TGCGCCAGCAGTGAAAGAGCGGGGGGCCCCGGGGAGCTGTTTTTT.

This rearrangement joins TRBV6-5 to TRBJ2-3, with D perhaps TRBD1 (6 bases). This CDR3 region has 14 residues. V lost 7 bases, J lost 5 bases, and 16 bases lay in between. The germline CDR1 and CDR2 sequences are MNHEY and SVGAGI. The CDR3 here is CASNQGQPGDTQYF. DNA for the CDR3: TGTGCCAGCAACCAAGGACAGCCCGGAGATACGCAGTATTTT.

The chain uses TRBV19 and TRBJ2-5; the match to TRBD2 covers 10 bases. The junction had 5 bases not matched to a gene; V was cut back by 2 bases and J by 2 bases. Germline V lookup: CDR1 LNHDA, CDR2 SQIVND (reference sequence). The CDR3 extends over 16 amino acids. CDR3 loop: CASSISVTSGQETQYF. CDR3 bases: TGTGCCAGTAGTATATCGGTGACTAGCGGGCAAGAGACCCAGTACTTC.

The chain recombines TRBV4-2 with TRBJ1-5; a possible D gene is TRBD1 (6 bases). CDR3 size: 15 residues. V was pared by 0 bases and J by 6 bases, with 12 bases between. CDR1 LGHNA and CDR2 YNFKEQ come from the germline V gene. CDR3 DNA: TGTGCCAGCAGCCAAGAGGGGGGGGCCGGTCAGCCCCAGCATTTT. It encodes CASSQEGGAGQPQHF.

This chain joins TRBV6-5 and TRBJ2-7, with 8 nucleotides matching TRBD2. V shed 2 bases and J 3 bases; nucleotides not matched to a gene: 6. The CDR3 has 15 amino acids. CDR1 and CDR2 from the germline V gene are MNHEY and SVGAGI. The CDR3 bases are TGTGCCAGCAGTTACGCGACTAGCGACCACTACGAGCAGTACTTC. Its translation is CASSYATSDHYEQYF.

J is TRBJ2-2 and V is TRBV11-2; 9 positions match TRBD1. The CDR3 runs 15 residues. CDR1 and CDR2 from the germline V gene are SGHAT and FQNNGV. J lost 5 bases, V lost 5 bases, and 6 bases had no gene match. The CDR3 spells CASSPNRGQTGELFF. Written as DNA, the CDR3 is TGTGCCAGCAGCCCCAACAGGGGGCAAACCGGGGAGCTGTTTTTT.

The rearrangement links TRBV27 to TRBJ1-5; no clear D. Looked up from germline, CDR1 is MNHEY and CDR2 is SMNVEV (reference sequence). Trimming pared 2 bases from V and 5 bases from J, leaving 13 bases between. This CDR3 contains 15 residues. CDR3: CASSLLPVRDQPQHF. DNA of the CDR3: TGTGCCAGCAGTTTACTGCCGGTTAGAGATCAGCCCCAGCATTTT.